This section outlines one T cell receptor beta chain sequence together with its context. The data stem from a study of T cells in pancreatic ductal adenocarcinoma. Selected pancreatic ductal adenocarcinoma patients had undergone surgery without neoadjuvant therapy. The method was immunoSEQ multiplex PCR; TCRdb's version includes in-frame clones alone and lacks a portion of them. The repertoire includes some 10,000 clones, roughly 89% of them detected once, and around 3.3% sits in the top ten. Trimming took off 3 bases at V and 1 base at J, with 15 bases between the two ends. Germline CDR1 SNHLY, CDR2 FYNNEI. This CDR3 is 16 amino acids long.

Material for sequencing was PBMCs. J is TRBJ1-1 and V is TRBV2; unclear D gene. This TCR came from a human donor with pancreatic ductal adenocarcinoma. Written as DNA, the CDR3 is TGTGCCAGCAGTGAGACGGCGGCCACTTCGAACACTGAAGCTTTCTTT. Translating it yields CASSETAATSNTEAFF.